A selection of T cell receptor beta chains follows, all from one sample in a study of blood T cell repertoires in COVID-19. Measured with immunoSEQ multiplex PCR; TCRdb has only the in-frame clones, and not every one. The table has 140,000 to 150,000 clones, 88% seen once; the top ten hold 1.8%. Sequencing was done on a sample of peripheral blood. The source of these receptors is a man between 70 and 80 years old with acute or convalescent COVID-19. Both conserved end residues are part of each CDR3. Each record gives: clone size, V gene, D gene, J gene, CDR3 DNA, CDR3 protein. A D gene is named only where the DNA matches it firmly. Some rows have no size entry. The others give once, few or many, or a class for an expanded clone.

>many|TRBV2|TRBD2|TRBJ2-5
TGTGCCAGCAGTGGGGGGACTAGCGGGAGGCATTTAATCAATTGGGAGACCCAGTACTTC
CASSGGTSGRHLINWETQYF
>.|TRBV19|TRBD2|TRBJ2-1
TGTGCCAGTACCCCCGGCGCTAGCGGTTACAATGAGCAGTTCTTC
CASTPGASGYNEQFF
>few|TRBV7-2|TRBD2|TRBJ2-3
TGTGCCAGCCGCCTGGCGGGAGGCACAGATACGCAGTATTTT
CASRLAGGTDTQYF
>.|TRBV19|TRBD2|TRBJ2-5
TGTGCCAGTAGTATAGGTAGGGGACCGGGCCCGTCCAGCGGGAGGCCCCGAGAGACCCAGTACTTC
CASSIGRGPGPSSGRPRETQYF
>.|TRBV5-1|TRBD1|TRBJ2-5
TGCGCCAGCAGCTTCGTTGGACAGGGTATGGCAGAGACCCAGTACTTC
CASSFVGQGMAETQYF
>.|TRBV2|.|TRBJ2-3
TGTGCCAGCAGTGTTGGGCCCACAGATACGCAGTATTTT
CASSVGPTDTQYF
>.|TRBV24-1|TRBD1|TRBJ2-2
TGTGCCACCAGTGATCACAGGGGCGCAAGGACCGGGGAGCTGTTTTTT
CATSDHRGARTGELFF
>few|TRBV19|.|TRBJ1-1
TGTGCCAGTAGGAGGAGGGATTTGAACACTGAAGCTTTCTTT
CASRRRDLNTEAFF
>.|TRBV27|TRBD2|TRBJ2-3
TGTGCCAGCAGTCGACTTATGGGACTAGCGGGAGGCACAGATACGCAGTATTTT
CASSRLMGLAGGTDTQYF
>.|TRBV6-5|TRBD2|TRBJ2-1
TGTGCCAGCAGGGGAGCGGGGGGAATTAACACCGAGCAGTTCTTC
CASRGAGGINTEQFF
>.|TRBV10-1|.|TRBJ2-2
TGCGCCAGCAGTGGTTCAGGAGGAAGAACCGGGGAGCTGTTTTTT
CASSGSGGRTGELFF
>.|TRBV5-4|TRBD2|TRBJ2-7
TGTGCCAGCAGCCTCCAACCGACTAGCGGGAGCTTCGGGCAGTACTTC
CASSLQPTSGSFGQYF
>.|TRBV5-6|.|TRBJ1-5
TGTGCCAGCAGCTTGCGAGATCAGCCCCAGCATTTT
CASSLRDQPQHF
>few|TRBV11-1|.|TRBJ1-1
TGTGCCAGCAGCTTATTCAGGGTTCGCGAAGCTTTCTTT
CASSLFRVREAFF
>.|TRBV20-1|.|TRBJ1-5
TGCAGTGCTAGTTCGGGGTTCGATCAGCCCCAGCATTTT
CSASSGFDQPQHF
>.|TRBV10-2|.|TRBJ1-2
TGCGCCAGCAGTGAGTCGACGGGAGTGAACTATGGCTACACCTTC
CASSESTGVNYGYTF
>.|TRBV5-1|TRBD2|TRBJ2-5
TGCGCCAGCAGCCGACTAGCGGAGTACCAAGAGACCCAGTACTTC
CASSRLAEYQETQYF
>few|TRBV2|.|TRBJ1-4
TGTGCCAGCTATCCTGGAGGGTTAGGAGAAAAACTGTTTTTT
CASYPGGLGEKLFF
>.|TRBV5-1|.|TRBJ2-5
TGCGCCAGCAGCTTACCACAGGGCGGGGAGACCCAGTACTTC
CASSLPQGGETQYF